This entry describes one T cell receptor beta chain. The antigen is unknown. Expressed TCRB transcripts were sequenced, since all the RNA that had been isolated was reverse transcribed. Each stem cell-like memory T cell sample yielded 850,000 to 1,200,000 reads on average. Here immunoSEQ multiplex PCR was the method, and the copy in TCRdb shows in-frame clones only, minus some. This table holds under 20,000 clones, around 70% found once. Germline V gene sequence: CDR1 LNHDA, CDR2 SQIVND (reference sequence). The CDR3 contains 16 residues. Trimming removed 4 bases from V and 3 bases from J, with 16 bases in between. This sample stems from a study of beta chain features in type 1 diabetes. Study results and limitations: Patients' naive, central memory and regulatory TCRB repertoires appeared more alike than those of healthy donors. Shorter templates might be favored by PCR, equally in patients and controls. For Type 1 diabetes patients, all four CD4+ subsets carried TCRB CDR3s that were moderately but significantly shorter. Insertions at VDJ junctions were less frequent in type 1 diabetes patients. These patients also deleted more nucleotides at the same junctions.

The specimen was stem cell memory CD4+ T cells from blood. The clonotype was recovered from a man younger than 45 with type 1 diabetes. The chain links TRBV19 to TRBJ1-5; D not resolved. The CDR3 here is CASSTLPVTANQPQHF. The CDR3 DNA reads TGTGCCAGTAGTACCCTTCCAGTAACAGCCAATCAGCCCCAGCATTTT.